These 19 T cell receptor beta chains originate from one sample sequenced in a study of T cell changes during pregnancy in multiple sclerosis. This table comes from immunoSEQ multiplex PCR, and its TCRdb copy is limited to in-frame clones, with some not included. The sample consists of tens of thousands of clones, roughly 88% of them appearing once. This specimen was CD8+ T cells from peripheral blood mononuclear cells, taken after pregnancy. The receptors originated from a female donor with multiple sclerosis, enrolled in a pregnancy study.

The sample holds a few counts of this clone. The chain is built from TRBV19 and TRBJ2-2, with D perhaps matching TRBD2 (5 bases). In germline, CDR1 is LNHDA, CDR2 SQIVND (reference sequence). The CDR3 extends over 13 amino acids. Trimming removed 5 bases at V and 1 base at J, with 5 bases between. The CDR3 DNA sequence: TGTGCCAGTAGTGCGGGGAACACCGGGGAGCTGTTTTTT. Its protein product is CASSAGNTGELFF.

This chain uses TRBV7-6 with TRBJ2-2, with D perhaps matching TRBD2 (6 bases). Trimming stripped 3 bases from V and 3 bases from J, with 11 bases between. Germline lookup yields CDR1 SGHVS and CDR2 FNYEAQ. This CDR3 contains 15 residues. CDR3 nucleotide sequence: TGTGCCAGCAGCTTTAGTGGAGGGGACACCGGGGAGCTGTTTTTT. It yields the protein CASSFSGGDTGELFF.

This clone has only one observation. This chain uses TRBV7-6 with TRBJ2-1; 8 bases are shared with TRBD1. The CDR3 spans 17 residues. Germline values: CDR1 SGHVS, CDR2 FNYEAQ. The J segment lost 7 bases and the V segment lost 3 bases, leaving 14 bases of the junction unmatched. CDR3 amino acids: CASSFGTGTGVANEQFF. As DNA, the CDR3 is TGTGCCAGCAGCTTTGGGACCGGGACAGGAGTAGCTAATGAGCAGTTCTTC.

The V and J genes are TRBV4-1 and TRBJ1-3; D is unclear. V lost 5 bases and J 0 bases, leaving 14 bases between the germline ends. The CDR3 is 16 residues long. In germline, CDR1 is MGHRA, CDR2 YSYEKL. DNA of the CDR3: TGCGCCAGCAGCTTTCCCCAAGATAGCTCTGGAAACACCATATATTTT. This sequence encodes CASSFPQDSSGNTIYF.

This clone came up a few times. The chain combines TRBV6-4 with TRBJ2-3; 12 nucleotides agree with TRBD2. J gave up 4 bases and V 6 bases, and 5 bases lay outside the gene matches. The CDR3 totals 15 residues. Germline values: CDR1 MRHNA, CDR2 SNTAGT. The DNA for the CDR3 is TGTGCCAGCAGCCCTAGCGGGGGGGTCCCAGATACGCAGTATTTT. Residues: CASSPSGGVPDTQYF.

This chain connects TRBV4-3 to TRBJ1-4, with D maybe TRBD1 (5 bases). Germline CDR1 and CDR2: LGHNA and YSLEER. Trimming stripped 0 bases from V and 10 bases from J, with 18 bases between. The CDR3 length is 16 residues. Written as DNA, the CDR3 is TGCGCCAGCAGCCAAGATCGATGGAGCAGGGAAGGAAAACTGTTTTTT. Its translation is CASSQDRWSREGKLFF.

This clone has a single count. The genes are TRBV27 and TRBJ1-2; D gene uncertain. Germline V gene sequence: CDR1 MNHEY, CDR2 SMNVEV (reference sequence). V was pared by 0 bases and J by 4 bases, with 6 bases between. The CDR3 has 13 residues. The CDR3 loop is CASSLSGSYGYTF. CDR3 coding DNA: TGTGCCAGCAGTTTATCCGGGTCCTATGGCTACACCTTC.

The chain combines TRBV7-3 with TRBJ2-2, with D perhaps TRBD1 (5 bases). The CDR3 is 15 amino acids. The V end lost 4 bases, the J end lost 5 bases, and 14 bases lay between the germline ends. Germline CDR1 and CDR2: SGHTA and FQGTGA. As DNA, the CDR3 is TGTGCCAGCAGCTCCCCAGACAGCCCGACCGGGGAGCTGTTTTTT. Amino acids: CASSSPDSPTGELFF.

This chain connects TRBV30 to TRBJ1-5, with TRBD1 as a possible D gene (6 bases). The CDR3 has 13 amino acids. The V end was cut by 5 bases, the J end by 3 bases, with 11 bases between. Germline lookup yields CDR1 GTSNPN and CDR2 SVGIG (reference sequence). CDR3 protein: CAWADSSNQPQHF. CDR3 nucleotide sequence: TGTGCCTGGGCGGACAGTTCCAATCAGCCCCAGCATTTT.

This chain uses TRBV4-1 with TRBJ2-6, with D unresolved. Germline loops: CDR1 MGHRA, CDR2 YSYEKL. The CDR3 extends over 16 amino acids. V was cut by 1 base and J by 1 base, with 8 bases left in between. This CDR3 is CASSQVAVSGANVLTF. CDR3 sequence (DNA): TGCGCCAGCAGCCAAGTCGCGGTTTCTGGGGCCAACGTCCTGACTTTC.

The chain recombines TRBV6-4 with TRBJ1-1; no reliable D call. Germline V gene lookup returns CDR1 MRHNA and CDR2 SNTAGT. Trimming removed 4 bases from V and 1 base from J, with 10 bases in between. The CDR3 extends over 14 amino acids. CDR3 amino acids: CASSASTGNTEAFF. The CDR3, as DNA: TGTGCCAGCAGTGCCTCAACGGGGAACACTGAAGCTTTCTTT.

The chain links TRBV4-2 to TRBJ1-6; 11 nucleotides align to TRBD1. The length of the CDR3 is 14 residues. Germline V CDR1 and CDR2: LGHNA, YNFKEQ. V lost 3 bases to trimming and J lost 9 bases; unmatched junction nucleotides: 1. As DNA, the CDR3 is TGTGCCAGCAGCCACGGGACAGGGGGTTCACCCCTCCACTTT. Its translation: CASSHGTGGSPLHF.

In its sample, this clone was seen once. As DNA, the CDR3 is TGTGCCAGCAGCTTGGTAGCGGGGTCAGTAGAGCAGTACTTC. Its protein product is CASSLVAGSVEQYF. V gene TRBV5-4 combines with J gene TRBJ2-7; TRBD2 aligns across 8 bases. Germline assignment: CDR1 SGHNT and CDR2 YYREEE (reference sequence). The CDR3 is made up of 14 amino acids. V gave up 0 bases and J gave up 7 bases; unmatched junction bases: 6. Supplemented by reference TRBV5-4 and TRBJ2-7, the full variable domain reads ETGVTQSPTHLIKTRGQQVTLRCSSQSGHNTVSWYQQALGQGPQFIFQYYREEENGRGNFPPRFSGLQFPNYSSELNVNALELDDSALYLCASSLVAGSVEQYFGPGTRLTVT.

The V call is TRBV6-1, the J call TRBJ2-2; D might be TRBD1 (6 bases). Germline lookup yields CDR1 MNHNS and CDR2 SASEGT. V was cut by 7 bases and J by 3 bases, with 9 bases left in between. This CDR3 has 13 amino acids. The CDR3 region is CASMTGHTGELFF. The CDR3 DNA sequence: TGTGCCAGCATGACAGGACACACCGGGGAGCTGTTTTTT.

This rearrangement joins TRBV19 to TRBJ2-2, with 8 nucleotides matching TRBD2. The CDR3 is 16 amino acids. The germline V gene has CDR1 LNHDA and CDR2 SQIVND (reference sequence). The J segment lost 4 bases and the V segment lost 3 bases, leaving 7 bases of the junction unmatched. CDR3 protein: CASSILAGGFTGELFF. For the CDR3, the DNA is TGTGCCAGTAGTATTTTGGCGGGGGGATTCACCGGGGAGCTGTTTTTT.

CDR3 in DNA: TGTGCCAGCAGGGACAGGGACTCCTATAATTCACCCCTCCACTTT. Encoded protein: CASRDRDSYNSPLHF. The chain uses TRBV6-1 and TRBJ1-6; the match to TRBD1 covers 8 bases. This CDR3 contains 15 residues. Germline V gene lookup returns CDR1 MNHNS and CDR2 SASEGT. J lost 0 bases, V lost 6 bases, and 1 base had no gene match.

The rearrangement links TRBV7-9 to TRBJ1-5; 8 bases line up with TRBD1. Trimming cost V 5 bases and J 9 bases; bases outside gene matches: 9. The germline V gene encodes CDR1 SEHNR and CDR2 FQNEAQ (reference sequence). The CDR3 runs to 14 residues. The CDR3 sequence: CASSPATGGWPQHF. The CDR3 DNA sequence: TGTGCCAGCAGCCCGGCCACAGGGGGATGGCCCCAGCATTTT.

The V and J genes are TRBV5-3 and TRBJ1-5; D might be TRBD1 (6 bases). TRBV5-3 is reported as an ORF; its role is uncertain. V gave up 6 bases and J gave up 7 bases, with 17 bases separating them. The CDR3 has 14 amino acids. CDR3 sequence: CARTGLRGGQPQHF. The CDR3, as DNA: TGTGCCAGAACCGGGTTAAGGGGGGGCCAGCCCCAGCATTTT.

The chain recombines TRBV6-1 with TRBJ2-1; TRBD1 matches at 9 bases. The V gene end was trimmed by 7 bases and the J gene end by 3 bases; junction bases not matched to a gene: 4. This CDR3 contains 14 residues. Germline CDR1 MNHNS, CDR2 SASEGT. The CDR3: CASITGGLYNEQFF. The CDR3, as DNA: TGTGCCAGCATTACAGGGGGCCTCTACAATGAGCAGTTCTTC.